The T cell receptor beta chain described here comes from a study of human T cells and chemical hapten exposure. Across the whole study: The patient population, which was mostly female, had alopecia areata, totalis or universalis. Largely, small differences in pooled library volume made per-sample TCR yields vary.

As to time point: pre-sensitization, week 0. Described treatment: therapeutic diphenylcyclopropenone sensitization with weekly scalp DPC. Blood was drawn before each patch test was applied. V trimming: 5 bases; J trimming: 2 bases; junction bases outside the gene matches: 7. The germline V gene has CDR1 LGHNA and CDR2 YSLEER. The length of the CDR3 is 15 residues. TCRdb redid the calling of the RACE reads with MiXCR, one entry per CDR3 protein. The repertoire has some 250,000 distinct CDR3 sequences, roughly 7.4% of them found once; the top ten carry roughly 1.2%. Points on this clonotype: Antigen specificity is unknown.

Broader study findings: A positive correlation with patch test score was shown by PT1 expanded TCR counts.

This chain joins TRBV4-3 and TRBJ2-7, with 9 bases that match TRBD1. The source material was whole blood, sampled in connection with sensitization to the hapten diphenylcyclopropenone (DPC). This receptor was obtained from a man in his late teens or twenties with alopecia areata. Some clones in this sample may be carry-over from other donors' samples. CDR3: CASSSRTGAAYEQYF. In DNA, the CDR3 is TGCGCCAGCAGCTCCCGGACAGGGGCAGCCTACGAGCAGTACTTC.